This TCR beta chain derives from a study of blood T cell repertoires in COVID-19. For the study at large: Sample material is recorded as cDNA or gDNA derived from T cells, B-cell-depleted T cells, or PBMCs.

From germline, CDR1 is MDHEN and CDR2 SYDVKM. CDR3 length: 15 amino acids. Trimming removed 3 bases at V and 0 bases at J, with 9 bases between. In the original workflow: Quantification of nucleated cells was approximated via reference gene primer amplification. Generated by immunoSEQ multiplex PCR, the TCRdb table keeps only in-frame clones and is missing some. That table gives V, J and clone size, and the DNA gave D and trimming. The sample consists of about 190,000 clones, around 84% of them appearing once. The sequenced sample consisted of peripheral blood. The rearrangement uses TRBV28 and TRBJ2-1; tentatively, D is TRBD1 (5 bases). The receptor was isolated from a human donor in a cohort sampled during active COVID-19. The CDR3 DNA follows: TGTGCCAGCAGTTTGTGGGGCATCTCCTACAATGAGCAGTTCTTC. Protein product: CASSLWGISYNEQFF.